This T cell receptor (beta chain) was identified in a study of T-cell memory formation after mild COVID-19 (dated by TCRdb to the early 2020s). Regarding the study in general: TCR sequence clusters from the two donors were found to be largely donor specific. In a couple of donors, T-cell clones that expanded and contracted after mild COVID-19 were tracked by sequencing TCRalpha and TCRbeta repertoires over time. Two young, previously healthy adult volunteers, one female and one male, were included in the cohort. The full study reports these points: From day 15 to 85, contracting clones showed balanced CD4/CD8 phenotypes, whereas a second wave of clones that expanded from day 15 to 37 leaned towards CD4+. Contracting CD4+ clones turned up mainly in the CM and EM memory subsets, whereas EMRA was where CD8+ clones were enriched. SARS-CoV-2 specificity was not confirmed for the second-wave clones peaking on day 37. The detection of some responding clones in pre-infection memory suggests that pre-existing cross-reactive memory T cells joined the SARS-CoV-2 response. Only a couple of mild cases were covered by the study, and larger cohorts that include severe cases with pre-infection samples were considered necessary.

Ficoll-Paque density gradient centrifugation was used to isolate PBMCs. Concerning this clonotype: The clone's antigen remains unknown. No qualities accompany the bases; no much larger clone lies one base away.

Sequencer: Illumina NovaSeq 6000. TCRalpha and TCRbeta cDNA libraries were constructed by 5'RACE with constant-segment primers, with sample barcodes and unique molecular identifiers being introduced. Trizol reagent was used to extract RNA from every sample. Amplification of the libraries took two PCR steps, and the second step added a second sample barcode plus Illumina TruSeq adapters. The libraries were sequenced on an Illumina NovaSeq using 2 x 150 bp paired-end reads. As for the authors' bioinformatics: The reads were demultiplexed and collapsed into UMI-guided consensus sequences using migec v1.2.7. Using mixcr v2.1.11, UMI consensuses were aligned to TRA and TRB V and J templates and then assembled into clonotypes. A clonotype was counted as expanded or contracted only when both edgeR and NoisET called the clonotype significant, with the noise models trained on biological replicates. For edgeR calls, the cutoffs were a false discovery rate-adjusted p below 0.01 and a log2 fold-change threshold of 1. As an exploratory analysis of dynamics, max-normalized trajectories of the 1000 most abundant clonotypes were examined by PCA with hierarchical clustering. Separately sequenced CD4+ and CD8+ repertoires were used to assign the CD4 or CD8 phenotype of responding clones. TCRdb handled the public reads itself, with Q25 trimming in fastp and clone calling in MiXCR, and kept productive beta chains. CDR3 protein sequences are deduplicated, and each keeps its most common genes and DNA. It is TCRdb's table, rather than the study itself, that gives the V and J calls and clone size. The sample yields about 250,000 distinct CDR3 sequences; approximately 15% were counted once. 2.1% of the sample rests with the top ten.

The CDR3 contains 13 residues, cysteine and phenylalanine counted. Only CDR3 DNA is held: 39 bases, read in frame from base 1. The trim is 0 bases for V and 9 bases for J, with a gap of 10 bases between the germline ends. From the germline V gene, CDR1 is SGDLS and CDR2 is YYNGEE. The chain is encoded by TRBV9 joined to TRBJ2-1; TRBD1 is perhaps the D gene, given 5 matching bases. The receptor comes from an adult woman who had mild COVID-19 (a few samples of this study predate the infection). The sample titles of this study are shuffled in the database, so cell type and time point are left out; the donor was told from shared clones. Sequenced material: PBMCs or a T cell subset sorted from them (not recorded which). CDR3 region: CASSVETDSEQFF. The DNA reads TGTGCCAGCAGCGTAGAGACAGACAGTGAGCAGTTCTTC.